This is a list of T cell receptor beta chains from one sample in a study of PD-1 blockade in classical Hodgkin lymphoma. Sequencing used immunoSEQ multiplex PCR; TCRdb keeps in-frame clones, though not all of them. The top ten hold approximately 44% of the sample, which has 20,000 to 25,000 clones, 75% to 85% seen once. The material was peripheral blood mononuclear cells (PBMCs), obtained before the second cycle of nivolumab. These receptors were obtained from a human donor with classical Hodgkin lymphoma. CDR3s include the opening cysteine and the closing phenylalanine or tryptophan. A D gene is named only where the DNA matches it firmly. Not all rows give a size; the values are once, few, many and, for expanded clones, a class.

v_call	clone_size	d_call	j_call	cdr3_aa	cdr3_nt
TRBV7-2	NA	TRBD1	TRBJ1-5	CASSETGVQPQHF	TGTGCCAGCAGCGAAACAGGGGTTCAGCCCCAGCATTTT
TRBV7-8	NA	NA	TRBJ2-7	CASSPGRTRRYEQYF	TGTGCCAGCAGCCCCGGGAGAACTAGGAGGTACGAGCAGTACTTC
TRBV21-1	NA	NA	TRBJ2-1	CASSKRENRAYNEQFF	TGTGCCAGCAGCAAGAGAGAGAACAGGGCCTACAATGAGCAGTTCTTC
TRBV7-9	NA	NA	TRBJ1-5	CASSSPEGQPQHF	TGTGCCAGCAGCTCCCCCGAGGGCCAGCCCCAGCATTTT
TRBV10-2	NA	TRBD2	TRBJ2-3	CASSASSGGTDTQYF	TGCGCCAGCAGTGCTAGTAGCGGGGGCACAGATACGCAGTATTTT
TRBV30	once	NA	TRBJ1-1	CAWYTTGEAFF	TGTGCCTGGTATACTACAGGGGAAGCTTTCTTT
TRBV11-2	NA	NA	TRBJ2-4	CASSQNRWGDIQYF	TGTGCCAGCAGCCAGAACCGATGGGGAGACATTCAGTACTTC
TRBV2	NA	TRBD1	TRBJ1-4	CASRDRGHTNEKLFF	TGTGCCAGCAGAGACAGGGGGCACACTAATGAAAAACTGTTTTTT
TRBV6-1	NA	NA	TRBJ2-7	CASSAYRLYEQYF	TGTGCCAGCAGTGCGTACAGACTCTACGAGCAGTACTTC
TRBV4-3	NA	TRBD1	TRBJ1-1	CASSQEIRRGQGNTEAFF	TGCGCCAGCAGCCAAGAAATCCGCAGGGGGCAAGGGAACACTGAAGCTTTCTTT
TRBV10-3	few	TRBD1	TRBJ2-7	CAISESQDRGVYEQYF	TGTGCCATCAGTGAGTCTCAGGACAGGGGGGTCTACGAGCAGTACTTC
TRBV19	NA	TRBD2	TRBJ2-6	CASSIGGRIGANVLTF	TGTGCCAGTAGTATAGGCGGGAGAATTGGGGCCAACGTCCTGACTTTC
TRBV7-2	NA	NA	TRBJ2-3	CASSLEGFDTQYF	TGTGCCAGCAGCTTAGAGGGCTTTGATACGCAGTATTTT
TRBV6-6	NA	TRBD1	TRBJ1-5	CASGTGASNQPQHF	TGTGCCAGCGGGACAGGGGCCAGCAATCAGCCCCAGCATTTT
TRBV4-3	NA	NA	TRBJ2-7	CASSQGVEAYEQYF	TGCGCCAGCAGCCAAGGCGTGGAGGCCTACGAGCAGTACTTC
TRBV19	NA	NA	TRBJ2-2	CASRGGELFF	TGTGCCAGTAGGGGCGGGGAGCTGTTTTTT
TRBV20-1	NA	NA	TRBJ1-3	CSARSPDTIYF	TGCAGTGCTCGGTCCCCAGACACCATATATTTT
TRBV6-6	few	NA	TRBJ1-5	CASSYGQGYSNQPQHF	TGTGCCAGCAGTTACGGGCAGGGGTATAGCAATCAGCCCCAGCATTTT
TRBV7-9	NA	NA	TRBJ1-5	CASSLPGDQPQHF	TGTGCCAGCAGCTTACCAGGGGATCAGCCCCAGCATTTT
TRBV19	NA	NA	TRBJ1-2	CASGGQWVYGYTF	TGTGCCAGTGGCGGACAGTGGGTCTATGGCTACACCTTC
TRBV27	NA	TRBD1	TRBJ2-5	CASRGQGQETQYF	TGTGCCAGCAGAGGACAGGGCCAAGAGACCCAGTACTTC
TRBV2	NA	TRBD1	TRBJ2-7	CASRGTGDVREQYF	TGTGCCAGCAGGGGGACAGGGGATGTTCGCGAGCAGTACTTC
TRBV7-9	NA	NA	TRBJ2-7	CASSLGDFYEQYF	TGTGCCAGCAGCTTAGGTGACTTCTACGAGCAGTACTTC
TRBV5-1	NA	NA	TRBJ2-1	CASSLAGFGEQFF	TGCGCCAGCAGCCTCGCGGGATTCGGTGAGCAGTTCTTC
TRBV10-1	few	TRBD2	TRBJ2-5	CASSPGLAGGFQETQYF	TGCGCCAGCAGCCCCGGACTAGCGGGGGGATTCCAAGAGACCCAGTACTTC
TRBV7-6	NA	NA	TRBJ1-3	CASSPQESSGNTIYF	TGTGCCAGCAGCCCGCAGGAGAGCTCTGGAAACACCATATATTTT
TRBV11-3	few	NA	TRBJ2-2	CASSRQGGTGELFF	TGTGCCAGCAGCCGGCAGGGGGGCACCGGGGAGCTGTTTTTT
TRBV11-2	NA	TRBD2	TRBJ2-7	CASSLTAGDSYEQYF	TGTGCCAGCAGCTTAACCGCGGGAGACTCCTACGAGCAGTACTTC
TRBV27	NA	NA	TRBJ2-5	CASSFGGRGETQYF	TGTGCCAGCAGTTTCGGGGGGCGGGGTGAGACCCAGTACTTC
TRBV5-1	NA	NA	TRBJ2-3	CASSLSGGTFTDTQYF	TGCGCCAGCAGCTTGTCTGGGGGGACGTTCACAGATACGCAGTATTTT
TRBV15	once	NA	TRBJ1-5	CATSRESNQPQHF	TGTGCCACCAGCAGAGAAAGCAATCAGCCCCAGCATTTT
TRBV19	once	TRBD2	TRBJ2-1	CASSSSGLAGAYNEQFF	TGTGCCAGTAGTTCTAGCGGACTAGCGGGGGCCTACAATGAGCAGTTCTTC
TRBV7-9	NA	NA	TRBJ2-7	CASSLGGSGSSYEQYF	TGTGCCAGCAGCTTAGGGGGTTCGGGGAGCTCCTACGAGCAGTACTTC
TRBV7-7	NA	NA	TRBJ2-3	CASSPNMDTQYF	TGTGCCAGCAGCCCGAATATGGATACGCAGTATTTT
TRBV27	NA	NA	TRBJ2-3	CASSLARGADTQYF	TGTGCCAGCAGTTTAGCCCGAGGGGCAGATACGCAGTATTTT
TRBV19	NA	NA	TRBJ1-1	CASSLRMNTEAFF	TGTGCCAGTAGTCTGCGAATGAACACTGAAGCTTTCTTT
TRBV30	NA	TRBD1	TRBJ1-1	CAWSVSPRGGNTEAFF	TGTGCCTGGAGTGTAAGTCCCAGGGGGGGAAACACTGAAGCTTTCTTT
TRBV30	NA	NA	TRBJ2-7	CAWSPPTADEQYF	TGTGCCTGGAGTCCCCCGACAGCCGACGAGCAGTACTTC
TRBV7-2	NA	NA	TRBJ2-1	CASSLTLDHEQFF	TGTGCCAGCAGCTTAACCCTAGACCATGAGCAGTTCTTC
TRBV5-1	NA	TRBD2	TRBJ2-1	CASSLVFAGVPGNEQFF	TGCGCCAGCAGCTTGGTATTCGCGGGAGTCCCCGGCAATGAGCAGTTCTTC
TRBV7-6	NA	TRBD1	TRBJ2-5	CASSRDRAQETQYF	TGTGCCAGCTCTCGGGACAGGGCTCAAGAGACCCAGTACTTC
TRBV6-5	medium-sized	NA	TRBJ1-1	CASGWAMNTEAFF	TGTGCCAGCGGATGGGCCATGAACACTGAAGCTTTCTTT
TRBV18	NA	NA	TRBJ2-7	CASSPGQGPFEQYF	TGTGCCAGCTCACCGGGACAAGGGCCTTTTGAGCAGTACTTC
TRBV5-1	few	NA	TRBJ1-4	CASSLAGVGEKLFF	TGCGCCAGCAGCTTGGCCGGGGTTGGTGAAAAACTGTTTTTT
TRBV23-1	NA	TRBD2	TRBJ2-1	CASSQSGPPADGGTSGFRDNEQFF	TGCGCCAGCAGTCAATCGGGTCCTCCGGCCGACGGCGGGACTAGCGGCTTTCGGGACAATGAGCAGTTCTTC
TRBV18	NA	NA	TRBJ1-5	CASSQSGGNQPQHF	TGTGCCAGCTCACAATCGGGGGGCAATCAGCCCCAGCATTTT
TRBV4-1	NA	NA	TRBJ1-4	CASSQVLRGKLFF	TGCGCCAGCAGCCAAGTTCTCAGGGGAAAACTGTTTTTT
TRBV2	few	NA	TRBJ1-1	CASSVISGSAEAFF	TGTGCCAGCAGTGTTATATCAGGGAGCGCTGAAGCTTTCTTT
TRBV11-2	NA	NA	TRBJ2-7	CASSLAQGSQAYEQYF	TGTGCCAGCAGCTTAGCCCAGGGCAGCCAAGCTTACGAGCAGTACTTC
TRBV5-1	NA	NA	TRBJ2-1	CASSLGVTNEQFF	TGCGCCAGCAGCTTGGGGGTGACCAATGAGCAGTTCTTC
TRBV29-1	NA	TRBD1	TRBJ2-2	CSASPRTGGSGELFF	TGCAGCGCCTCACCCAGGACAGGGGGAAGCGGGGAGCTGTTTTTT
TRBV30	NA	TRBD2	TRBJ2-5	CAWSTGTSGEETQYF	TGTGCCTGGAGTACCGGGACTAGCGGGGAAGAGACCCAGTACTTC
TRBV2	NA	NA	TRBJ2-1	CASSEGFRDSYNEQFF	TGTGCCAGCAGTGAAGGGTTCCGGGACTCCTACAATGAGCAGTTCTTC